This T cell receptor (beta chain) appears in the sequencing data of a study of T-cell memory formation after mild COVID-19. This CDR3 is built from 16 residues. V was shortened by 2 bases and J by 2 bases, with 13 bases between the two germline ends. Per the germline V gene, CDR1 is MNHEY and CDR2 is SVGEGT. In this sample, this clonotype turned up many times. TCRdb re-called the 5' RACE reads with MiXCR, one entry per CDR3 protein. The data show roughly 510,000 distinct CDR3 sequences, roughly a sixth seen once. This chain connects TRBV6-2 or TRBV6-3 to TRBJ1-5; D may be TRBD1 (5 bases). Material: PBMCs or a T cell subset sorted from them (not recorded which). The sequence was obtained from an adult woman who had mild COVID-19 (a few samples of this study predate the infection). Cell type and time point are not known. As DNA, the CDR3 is TGTGCCAGCAGTTACGGTGGCAGGGCAGGCAATCAGCCCCAGCATTTT. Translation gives CASSYGGRAGNQPQHF.